Listed below are T cell receptor beta chains from one sample, sequenced in a study of T cell repertoires in cytomegalovirus infection. TCRdb itself ran the reads through MiXCR, one entry per CDR3 protein. This table holds a few hundred thousand distinct CDR3 sequences, 20% to 25% found once. No antigen has been identified for these receptors. Sample: cultured PBMCs, taken from culture after CMV antigen stimulation. The receptors derive from a human donor in good health (CMV status not recorded). Some clones in this sample may be carry-over from other donors' samples. Each CDR3 is given with its conserved first and last residue. The order of the fields is clone size, J gene, V gene, D gene, CDR3 protein, CDR3 DNA. The D gene is left open where the match is weak. Some rows have no size entry. The others give once, few or many, or a class for an expanded clone.

- | TRBJ1-6 | TRBV7-3 | - | CASSLDRGRSPLHF | TGTGCCAGCAGCTTGGACAGAGGAAGATCACCCCTCCACTTT
- | TRBJ1-4 | TRBV12-3/TRBV12-4 | TRBD1 | CASSSGTGKRREKLFF | TGTGCCAGCAGTTCCGGGACAGGGAAGAGAAGGGAAAAACTGTTTTTT
- | TRBJ2-7 | TRBV20-1 | - | CSARRGPGLWVRISYEQYF | TGCAGTGCTAGAAGAGGTCCGGGTTTGTGGGTCCGTATATCCTACGAGCAGTACTTC
- | TRBJ2-1 | TRBV11-3 | - | CASSSRGVGSYNEQFF | TGTGCCAGCAGCTCCCGTGGGGTTGGGTCCTACAATGAGCAGTTCTTC
- | TRBJ1-1 | TRBV19 | - | CASSTGVDGTEAFF | TGTGCCAGTAGTACAGGGGTAGACGGCACTGAAGCTTTCTTT
many | TRBJ2-1 | TRBV12-5 | - | CASGGGYNEQFF | TGTGCTAGTGGCGGGGGCTACAATGAGCAGTTCTTC
many | TRBJ1-1 | TRBV11-2 | - | CASSSPMNTEAFF | TGTGCCAGCAGCTCCCCCATGAACACTGAAGCTTTCTTT
- | TRBJ1-4 | TRBV25-1 | - | CASSEFEGDEKLFF | TGTGCCAGCAGTGAATTCGAGGGAGACGAAAAACTGTTTTTT
few | TRBJ1-1 | TRBV9 | - | CASSAYLTGLDTEAFF | TGTGCCAGCAGCGCCTACCTAACAGGGTTGGACACTGAAGCTTTCTTT
many | TRBJ2-7 | TRBV6-1 | - | CASSEVIGGDEQYF | TGTGCCAGCAGTGAAGTCATAGGGGGGGACGAGCAGTACTTC
- | TRBJ2-5 | TRBV6-5 | TRBD2 | CASTAGGQETQYF | TGTGCCAGCACGGCGGGGGGCCAAGAGACCCAGTACTTC
- | TRBJ2-3 | TRBV28 | TRBD2 | CASSLLAGDGADTQYF | TGTGCCAGCAGTTTACTAGCGGGAGATGGAGCAGATACGCAGTATTTT
many | TRBJ2-2 | TRBV7-2 | TRBD2 | CASSFGLAGGITGTGELFF | TGTGCCAGCAGCTTTGGACTAGCGGGAGGTATTACGGGCACCGGGGAGCTGTTTTTT
few | TRBJ2-7 | TRBV7-4 | - | CASSTYKGGILNGSYEQYF | TGTGCCAGCAGCACATACAAGGGGGGAATCCTAAATGGCTCCTACGAGCAGTACTTC
- | TRBJ1-1 | TRBV19 | TRBD1 | CASSPEDRASEAFF | TGTGCCAGTAGTCCGGAGGACAGGGCTTCTGAAGCTTTCTTT
- | TRBJ2-5 | TRBV6-2/TRBV6-3 | - | CASSYKGRGETQYF | TGTGCCAGCAGTTACAAGGGCCGCGGAGAGACCCAGTACTTC
many | TRBJ1-1 | TRBV12-3/TRBV12-4 | - | CASSFRGNTEAFF | TGTGCCAGCAGTTTCCGGGGGAACACTGAAGCTTTCTTT
- | TRBJ1-4 | TRBV4-1 | TRBD1 | CASSQVAAGGDEKLFF | TGCGCCAGCAGCCAAGTGGCGGCAGGGGGCGACGAAAAACTGTTTTTT
many | TRBJ1-1 | TRBV7-2 | TRBD1 | CASSLGTGMNTEAFF | TGTGCCAGCAGCTTAGGGACAGGGATGAACACTGAAGCTTTCTTT
- | TRBJ1-3 | TRBV7-6 | TRBD1 | CASSLEAGGISSGNTIYF | TGTGCCAGCAGCTTAGAAGCAGGGGGCATCTCCTCTGGAAACACCATATATTTT
- | TRBJ1-2 | TRBV2 | - | CASLAGSPYGYTF | TGTGCCAGCCTCGCGGGCAGCCCCTATGGCTACACCTTC